The sequence of this T cell receptor (beta chain) was determined in a study of cytomegalovirus exposure and HLA in healthy donors. Trimming took off 6 bases at V and 8 bases at J, with 16 bases between the two ends. This CDR3 contains 13 residues. Germline V gene lookup returns CDR1 MNHEY and CDR2 SVGAGI. Broader study findings: Among TCR beta chains, those listed as cytomegalovirus-associated numbered some 160. In a later analysis, at a false discovery rate of 0.05, approximately 16,000 TCR beta sequences matched HLA alleles. Most subjects had HLA-A and HLA-B alleles reportedly predicted accurately by TCR beta sequences.

PCR amplification relied on 60 Vbeta primers (plus 13 Jbeta primers). Original analysis: Unique TCR beta chains numbered about 79 million in a later analysis, with around 12 million shared. The assay was immunoSEQ multiplex PCR, and TCRdb's table has in-frame clones only and misses some. Clone size and the V and J calls come from that table; the DNA yielded D and trimming. Here the sample spans under 200,000 clones, 70% to 90% being singletons. In the case of this clone: The antigen is not known.

The clonotype comes from a woman between 25 and 40 years old in good health and CMV-seronegative. The V call is TRBV6-5, the J call TRBJ1-2; the D gene is possibly TRBD1 (5 bases). The sample taken for sequencing was PBMCs. CDR3 DNA sequence: TGTGCCAGCAGCCCTCACGGGGCGGGAGGCTACACCTTC. Encoded protein: CASSPHGAGGYTF.